This TCR beta chain was obtained from a study of early T cells in non-severe SARS-CoV-2 infection. Study context: Sequencing input comprised bulk RNA from unsorted whole blood; chain pairing was not available.

As part of library construction, unique molecular identifiers were attached to individual cDNA molecules. TCRdb independently ran MiXCR on the 5' RACE reads; one entry per CDR3 protein. Counted here are some 60,000 distinct CDR3 sequences, 8% to 10% occurring once; the ten biggest clones make up 8.6%. At least ten counts were recorded for this clonotype. Its antigen remains unidentified. Study findings and constraints: Matching with VDJdb favored anti-spike CD8 responses (missing private and CD4 specificities).

Germline V gene sequence: CDR1 KGHSH, CDR2 LQKENI. The V and J ends lost 2 bases and 0 bases respectively, with 14 bases between them. The CDR3 runs to 16 residues. Sequencing input: whole blood. This rearrangement joins TRBV18 to TRBJ2-7, with D possibly matching TRBD2 (6 bases). This clonotype was sampled from an adult who was a healthcare worker with PCR-confirmed SARS-CoV-2 infection or an uninfected control (not recorded which). This CDR3 is CASSPYSGDLSYEQYF. The DNA for the CDR3 is TGTGCCAGCTCACCATATAGCGGAGACCTCTCCTACGAGCAGTACTTC.